Listed below are T cell receptor beta chains from one sample, sequenced in a study of cytomegalovirus exposure and HLA in healthy donors. Libraries were prepared by immunoSEQ multiplex PCR; TCRdb keeps only in-frame clonotypes and omits some of them. The sample has around 80,000 clones, 65% to 75% seen once. Input material: PBMCs. The source is a man aged 40-55 years in good health and CMV-seropositive. Each CDR3 is given with its conserved first and last residue. Fields, in order: clone size, D gene, V gene, J gene, CDR3 DNA, CDR3 protein. D genes are given only for firm matches. The size of a clone is reported for some rows only, either as once, few or many, or as a class for expanded clones.

>.|.|TRBV11-2|TRBJ2-3
TGTGCCAGCAGCTTAGATCAGGCAGGGCTTCCTAGCACAGATACGCAGTATTTT
CASSLDQAGLPSTDTQYF
>once|TRBD2|TRBV6-4|TRBJ2-7
TGTGCCAGCAGGCAGACTAGCACCTCCTACGAGCAGTACTTC
CASRQTSTSYEQYF
>.|TRBD1|TRBV5-4|TRBJ1-2
TGTGCCAGCAGCTTGGGGAGACAGGGGGGTTTTGGTGGCTACACCTTC
CASSLGRQGGFGGYTF
>few|TRBD1|TRBV9|TRBJ1-3
TGTGCCAGCAGCGGACAGGGGGGGGGAAACACCATATATTTT
CASSGQGGGNTIYF
>once|.|TRBV7-9|TRBJ1-2
TGTGCCAGCAGCCCCCAAGGGGGGGGCTTTGGCTACACCTTC
CASSPQGGGFGYTF
>few|.|TRBV4-3|TRBJ2-4
TGCGCCAGCAGCCAAGATGGCCACATAGCCAAAAACATTCAGTACTTC
CASSQDGHIAKNIQYF
>few|.|TRBV5-1|TRBJ2-5
TGCGCCAGCAGCTTCAACCGGGAGACCCAGTACTTC
CASSFNRETQYF
>.|.|TRBV30|TRBJ1-5
TGTGCCTGGAGTGGGGGACTGAATAATCAGCCCCAGCATTTT
CAWSGGLNNQPQHF
>.|TRBD2|TRBV25-1|TRBJ2-6
TGTGCCAGTAGTGGACTAGCGGGGACCAACGTCCTGACTTTC
CASSGLAGTNVLTF
>.|.|TRBV29-1|TRBJ1-1
TGCAGCGTTGTATTTGGGGGGACTGAAGCTTTCTTT
CSVVFGGTEAFF
>.|.|TRBV7-3|TRBJ2-5
TGTGCCAGCAGCTCAGGATCCGAAGAGACCCAGTACTTC
CASSSGSEETQYF
>.|.|TRBV19|TRBJ1-2
TGTGCCAGTAGTACTCGGGCTAACTATGGCTACACCTTC
CASSTRANYGYTF
>.|TRBD1|TRBV5-4|TRBJ2-2
TGTGCCAGCAGCTTCGGACAGGAGGCCGGTACCGGGGAGCTGTTTTTT
CASSFGQEAGTGELFF
>.|TRBD1|TRBV7-2|TRBJ1-4
TGTGCCAGCAGCTTAACAGGGGGAGAAAAACTGTTTTTT
CASSLTGGEKLFF
>.|.|TRBV28|TRBJ1-5
TGTGCCAGCAACCTGGACAGCCTTAGCAATCAGCCCCAGCATTTT
CASNLDSLSNQPQHF
>.|.|TRBV5-4|TRBJ1-1
TGTGCCAGCAGCTCGCGCCGGGGGAGTAACACTGAAGCTTTCTTT
CASSSRRGSNTEAFF
>.|TRBD2|TRBV27|TRBJ2-7
TGTGCCAGCAGTGTCTCACAAGCGGGGGGGCCCTACGAGCAGTACTTC
CASSVSQAGGPYEQYF
>.|TRBD2|TRBV7-8|TRBJ2-1
TGTGCCAGCAGCTTAGCGCTACTAGCGGGGGGACCTTCCTACAATGAGCAGTTCTTC
CASSLALLAGGPSYNEQFF
>.|.|TRBV5-4|TRBJ2-3
TGTGCCAGCAGCGGAGCTCGTGCCTCTAGCACAGATACGCAGTATTTT
CASSGARASSTDTQYF
>.|.|TRBV28|TRBJ1-5
TGTGCCAGCAGTTCCGGGGGGGGCAATCAGCCCCAGCATTTT
CASSSGGGNQPQHF
>.|.|TRBV6-1|TRBJ2-7
TGTGCTACAGAGGGGGACGGCGACGAGCAGTACTTC
CATEGDGDEQYF
>.|.|TRBV2|TRBJ2-7
TGTGCCAGCAGTGCGTTGACAGGTGGAGCCTACGAGCAGTACTTC
CASSALTGGAYEQYF
>.|.|TRBV19|TRBJ2-1
TGTGCCAGTAGTATCCCCCAGGGTTACAATGAGCAGTTCTTC
CASSIPQGYNEQFF